Listed below are T cell receptor beta chains from one sample, sequenced in a study of blood T cell repertoires in COVID-19. Produced via immunoSEQ multiplex PCR; TCRdb's table is partial and in-frame only. The data contain approximately 280,000 clones, 87% of them singletons. The sample consisted of PBMCs or T cells enriched from blood (not recorded which). The receptors originated from a woman aged 40 to 50 who had recovered from COVID-19. Both conserved end residues are part of each CDR3. The D gene is left open where the match is weak. A row's size may be missing; if present it is once, few, many or a size class.

length: 12; J: TRBJ2-2; V: TRBV28; D: NA; size: once; DNA: TGTGCCAGCACCGGGAGCACCGGGGAGCTGTTTTTT; CDR3: CASTGSTGELFF
length: 19; J: TRBJ1-5; V: TRBV24-1; D: NA; size: NA; DNA: TGTGCCACCGGGGTCCCGCTGCCGTTAACCGGGGGTAGCAATCAGCCCCAGCATTTT; CDR3: CATGVPLPLTGGSNQPQHF
length: 16; J: TRBJ2-7; V: TRBV11-2; D: NA; size: NA; DNA: TGTGCCAGCAGCTTAGATCCAGTCGGGAGCCCCTACGAGCAGTACTTC; CDR3: CASSLDPVGSPYEQYF
length: 14; J: TRBJ2-7; V: TRBV28; D: NA; size: NA; DNA: TGTGCCAGCAGTTTGACAGAACCTACGACGGAGCAGTACTTC; CDR3: CASSLTEPTTEQYF
length: 13; J: TRBJ2-7; V: TRBV6-2/TRBV6-3; D: TRBD1; size: NA; DNA: TGTGCCAGCAGTATCGACAGGGACTACGAGCAGTACTTC; CDR3: CASSIDRDYEQYF
length: 16; J: TRBJ1-5; V: TRBV6-2/TRBV6-3; D: TRBD1; size: once; DNA: TGTGCCAGCAGTCTCCGACAGGGCTATAGCAATCAGCCCCAGCATTTT; CDR3: CASSLRQGYSNQPQHF
length: 16; J: TRBJ2-5; V: TRBV2; D: TRBD1; size: NA; DNA: TGTGCCAGCAGTAAGGGGACGGACAGGGGGCTGGAGACCCAGTACTTC; CDR3: CASSKGTDRGLETQYF
length: 14; J: TRBJ2-5; V: TRBV19; D: NA; size: NA; DNA: TGTGCCAGTAGTCAAAGTGGAGGGTGGGAGACCCAGTACTTC; CDR3: CASSQSGGWETQYF
length: 17; J: TRBJ2-3; V: TRBV24-1; D: TRBD1; size: NA; DNA: TGTGCCACCAGTGATTCGACAGGGGGGAGAGGCACAGATACGCAGTATTTT; CDR3: CATSDSTGGRGTDTQYF
length: 18; J: TRBJ2-1; V: TRBV3-1/TRBV3-2; D: TRBD2; size: NA; DNA: TGTGCCAGCAGCCAAGACTGGGCTAGCGGGAGTGGGTACAATGAGCAGTTCTTC; CDR3: CASSQDWASGSGYNEQFF
length: 13; J: TRBJ2-1; V: TRBV2; D: NA; size: few; DNA: TGTGCCAGCAGTAAAACAGGAAACAATGAGCAGTTCTTC; CDR3: CASSKTGNNEQFF
length: 13; J: TRBJ2-7; V: TRBV25-1; D: NA; size: NA; DNA: TGTGCCAGCAGTGATTACCCACCAGGGGAACAGTACTTC; CDR3: CASSDYPPGEQYF
length: 15; J: TRBJ2-4; V: TRBV19; D: NA; size: NA; DNA: TGTGCCAGTAGTATAGTTCCTCTAGCCAAAAACATTCAGTACTTC; CDR3: CASSIVPLAKNIQYF
length: 14; J: TRBJ2-2; V: TRBV5-1; D: NA; size: NA; DNA: TGCGCCAGCAGTCCCAGTCGCAACACCGGGGAGCTGTTTTTT; CDR3: CASSPSRNTGELFF
length: 14; J: TRBJ1-5; V: TRBV2; D: TRBD1; size: NA; DNA: TGTGCCAGCAGTACACAGGGGGCCCCGAAGCCCCAGCATTTT; CDR3: CASSTQGAPKPQHF
length: 14; J: TRBJ1-3; V: TRBV6-5; D: NA; size: once; DNA: TGTGCCAGCAGCTGGACAGACTCTGGAAACACCATATATTTT; CDR3: CASSWTDSGNTIYF
length: 16; J: TRBJ2-1; V: TRBV19; D: TRBD2; size: NA; DNA: TGTGCCAGTAGTATTTTGGGGACTAGCGGGGGCAATGAGCAGTTCTTC; CDR3: CASSILGTSGGNEQFF
length: 15; J: TRBJ2-5; V: TRBV7-6; D: NA; size: NA; DNA: TGTGCCAGCAGCCCGGCGCCAACAGCACAAGAGACCCAGTACTTC; CDR3: CASSPAPTAQETQYF
length: 15; J: TRBJ1-2; V: TRBV10-2; D: TRBD1; size: few; DNA: TGCGCCAGCAGTGAGACCGCCGGGACAGGGAATGGCTACACCTTC; CDR3: CASSETAGTGNGYTF
length: 18; J: TRBJ1-2; V: TRBV7-9; D: TRBD1; size: NA; DNA: TGTGCCAGCAGCCCCCCCCGACGGACAGGGGGGGGCGGCTATGGCTACACCTTC; CDR3: CASSPPRRTGGGGYGYTF
length: 16; J: TRBJ2-7; V: TRBV28; D: TRBD2; size: NA; DNA: TGTGCCAGCAGTTTCCCCTCAGCGGGAGGTTCCTACGAGCAGTACTTC; CDR3: CASSFPSAGGSYEQYF
length: 14; J: TRBJ2-1; V: TRBV30; D: TRBD2; size: NA; DNA: TGTGCCTGGAGTAGGCTAGCGGGAGGCAATGAGCAGTTCTTC; CDR3: CAWSRLAGGNEQFF
length: 15; J: TRBJ1-6; V: TRBV28; D: NA; size: NA; DNA: TGTGCCAGCATGACCGAAGACATTTATAATTCACCCCTCCACTTT; CDR3: CASMTEDIYNSPLHF
length: 15; J: TRBJ1-4; V: TRBV7-9; D: TRBD1; size: NA; DNA: TGTGCCAGCAGCCAGAGGGGGACAGGGCCCGAAAAACTGTTTTTT; CDR3: CASSQRGTGPEKLFF
length: 14; J: TRBJ2-5; V: TRBV20-1; D: TRBD2; size: NA; DNA: TGCAGTGCTAGTACGGGAGGGCCCAGGGGGACCCAGTACTTC; CDR3: CSASTGGPRGTQYF
length: 15; J: TRBJ2-7; V: TRBV7-2; D: TRBD1; size: NA; DNA: TGTGCCAGCAGCGTCGACAGGGGACGGTCCTACGAGCAGTACTTC; CDR3: CASSVDRGRSYEQYF
length: 15; J: TRBJ2-1; V: TRBV9; D: TRBD1; size: NA; DNA: TGTGCCAGCAGCGTTGGGACAGGGACTTACAATGAGCAGTTCTTC; CDR3: CASSVGTGTYNEQFF
length: 12; J: TRBJ2-5; V: TRBV5-1; D: NA; size: NA; DNA: TGCGCCAGCAGCTTACCGGGGGAGACCCAGTACTTC; CDR3: CASSLPGETQYF
length: 17; J: TRBJ2-1; V: TRBV24-1; D: NA; size: NA; DNA: TGTGCCACCAGTGGTGGATTGCGGGACAGACGGTACAATGAGCAGTTCTTC; CDR3: CATSGGLRDRRYNEQFF
length: 15; J: TRBJ1-2; V: TRBV7-2; D: NA; size: NA; DNA: TGTGCCAGCAGCTCATCCCGGGAGGGAGTATATGGCTACACCTTC; CDR3: CASSSSREGVYGYTF
length: 16; J: TRBJ1-4; V: TRBV10-1; D: TRBD1; size: NA; DNA: TGCGCCAGCCGAGGACAGGGGGCTAAGTCTAATGAAAAACTGTTTTTT; CDR3: CASRGQGAKSNEKLFF
length: 15; J: TRBJ2-7; V: TRBV7-2; D: TRBD2; size: NA; DNA: TGTGCCAGCAGCTCGTACCTAGCGGGACCTTACGAGCAGTACTTC; CDR3: CASSSYLAGPYEQYF
length: 14; J: TRBJ1-6; V: TRBV28; D: NA; size: NA; DNA: TGTGCCAGCAGTGAGGTGTCGGATTATAGACCCCTCCACTTT; CDR3: CASSEVSDYRPLHF
length: 13; J: TRBJ2-5; V: TRBV30; D: TRBD2; size: many; DNA: TGTGCCTGGGGCGGGAGAGGCGTAGAGACCCAGTACTTC; CDR3: CAWGGRGVETQYF
length: 11; J: TRBJ2-7; V: TRBV30; D: NA; size: few; DNA: TGTGCCTCAAGCGGAGAGAACGAGCAGTACTTC; CDR3: CASSGENEQYF
length: 15; J: TRBJ2-4; V: TRBV7-8; D: TRBD2; size: NA; DNA: TGTGCCAGCAGCCTTAGACTAGCTAAGGATGGCATTCAGTACTTC; CDR3: CASSLRLAKDGIQYF
length: 15; J: TRBJ2-7; V: TRBV6-6; D: TRBD2; size: NA; DNA: TGTGCCAGCAGTTATCCGGGGACTAGCGCCTACGAGCAGTACTTC; CDR3: CASSYPGTSAYEQYF
length: 16; J: TRBJ2-1; V: TRBV11-3; D: NA; size: NA; DNA: TGTGCCAGCAGCCAAGAAGGGGCAATCTCCTACAATGAGCAGTTCTTC; CDR3: CASSQEGAISYNEQFF
length: 17; J: TRBJ2-7; V: TRBV4-1; D: NA; size: NA; DNA: TGCGCCAGCAGCCCAGGGCGTGCGGCATCTTTTCGGAACGAGCAGTACTTC; CDR3: CASSPGRAASFRNEQYF
length: 15; J: TRBJ2-3; V: TRBV28; D: TRBD2; size: NA; DNA: TGTGCCAGCAGTATTACTAGCGGGAGGGTAAATACGCAGTATTTT; CDR3: CASSITSGRVNTQYF
length: 15; J: TRBJ2-6; V: TRBV5-1; D: NA; size: NA; DNA: TGCGCCAGCAGCTTGTCAGGGGCTGGGGCCAACGTCCTGACTTTC; CDR3: CASSLSGAGANVLTF
length: 15; J: TRBJ2-3; V: TRBV11-3; D: NA; size: NA; DNA: TGTGCCAGCAGCTTAGACGGACAAAGGACAGATACGCAGTATTTT; CDR3: CASSLDGQRTDTQYF
length: 15; J: TRBJ1-3; V: TRBV30; D: TRBD1; size: NA; DNA: TGTGCCTGGCGGCCCGGACAGGGGCTTCGAAACACCATATATTTT; CDR3: CAWRPGQGLRNTIYF
length: 15; J: TRBJ2-3; V: TRBV2; D: NA; size: NA; DNA: TGTGCCTCCGCCCCGCGGACAGCAGTCACAGATACGCAGTATTTT; CDR3: CASAPRTAVTDTQYF
length: 12; J: TRBJ1-2; V: TRBV29-1; D: TRBD1; size: NA; DNA: TGCAGCGGTGGGGGGACAGACTATGGCTACACCTTC; CDR3: CSGGGTDYGYTF
length: 15; J: TRBJ1-2; V: TRBV7-9; D: TRBD1; size: NA; DNA: TGTGCCAGCAGCTCATTGGACAGGGTAGGGTATGGCTACACCTTC; CDR3: CASSSLDRVGYGYTF
length: 16; J: TRBJ1-3; V: TRBV21-1; D: NA; size: NA; DNA: TGTGCCAGCAGCAAAAGCAGGGGGCTCTCTGGAAACACCATATATTTT; CDR3: CASSKSRGLSGNTIYF
length: 14; J: TRBJ1-5; V: TRBV3-1/TRBV3-2; D: NA; size: NA; DNA: TGTGCCAGCAGCCATCAGGCAACGAATCAGCCCCAGCATTTT; CDR3: CASSHQATNQPQHF
length: 12; J: TRBJ2-3; V: TRBV3-1/TRBV3-2; D: NA; size: NA; DNA: TGTGCCAGCAGCCGTAATACAGATACGCAGTATTTT; CDR3: CASSRNTDTQYF
length: 15; J: TRBJ1-1; V: TRBV4-3; D: NA; size: once; DNA: TGCGCCAGCAGCCCCCTGGGACATATGAACACTGAAGCTTTCTTT; CDR3: CASSPLGHMNTEAFF
length: 17; J: TRBJ1-1; V: TRBV24-1; D: NA; size: once; DNA: TGTGCCACCAGTGATCCCCCAGGACGGGGGAGAAACACTGAAGCTTTCTTT; CDR3: CATSDPPGRGRNTEAFF
length: 17; J: TRBJ1-6; V: TRBV11-2; D: NA; size: NA; DNA: TGTGCCAGCAGCTTAGCGCCCCGACACGGATATAATTCACCCCTCCACTTT; CDR3: CASSLAPRHGYNSPLHF
length: 15; J: TRBJ2-1; V: TRBV15; D: NA; size: NA; DNA: TGTGCCACCAGCCCGACAGTTCGTCAAAACAATGAGCAGTTCTTC; CDR3: CATSPTVRQNNEQFF
length: 18; J: TRBJ2-3; V: TRBV30; D: TRBD2; size: NA; DNA: TGTGCCTGGAGTGCACCAATGTCTCCGGGAGGGATCACAGATACGCAGTATTTT; CDR3: CAWSAPMSPGGITDTQYF